The 29 T cell receptor beta chains presented below share a single source sample, sequenced in a study of T cell repertoires in cytomegalovirus infection (dated by TCRdb to 2018 to 2020). What these receptors recognize is not known. The treatment or condition label corresponds to: in vitro stimulation with specific CMV peptide epitopes to enrich CMV-specific T cells. These reads were obtained on an Illumina HiSeq 1500. TCRdb cleaned the public reads at Q25 with fastp, built clones with MiXCR and kept in-frame beta chains. CDR3 protein sequences are deduplicated, and each keeps its most common genes and DNA. For this sample the table gives 45,000 to 60,000 distinct CDR3 sequences, of which around 20% were detected only once. The ten biggest clones cover around 67% of the sample. Sequences were derived from CD8+ T cells from cultured PBMCs, sampled from culture after CMV antigen stimulation. The receptors come from a human donor in good health (CMV status not recorded). Some clones in this sample may be carry-over from other donors' samples.

This clonotype was counted a few times. J is TRBJ2-1 and V is TRBV6-6; 10 bases line up with TRBD2. Trimming cost V 2 bases and J 9 bases; bases outside gene matches: 4. The germline CDR1 and CDR2 sequences are MNHNY and SVGAGI (reference sequence). The CDR3 sequence is 14 residues long. Here the CDR3 DNA reads TGTGCCAGCAGTTACGGGCTAGCGGGAGTTGAGCAGTTCTTC. Protein sequence: CASSYGLAGVEQFF.

In its sample, this clonotype was seen a few times. The chain combines TRBV28 with TRBJ2-1; no firm D call. Germline CDR1 and CDR2: MDHEN and SYDVKM. The V gene lost 3 bases and the J gene lost 10 bases, with 16 bases spanning the gap. The CDR3 totals 14 residues. The CDR3 spells CASSFRYRLPEQFF. The CDR3 DNA follows: TGTGCCAGCAGTTTCAGGTATCGCCTCCCGGAGCAGTTCTTC.

V is TRBV7-2 and J is TRBJ2-5; D is possibly TRBD1 (6 bases). In germline, CDR1 is SGHTA, CDR2 FQGNSA. The V end was cut by 5 bases, the J end by 4 bases, with 17 bases between. This CDR3 region has 15 residues. For the CDR3, the DNA is TGTGCCAGCAGCGAATCGACAGGAACCGGAGAGACCCAGTACTTC. Protein sequence: CASSESTGTGETQYF.

V and J are TRBV27 and TRBJ2-1; 9 nucleotides agree with TRBD2. The CDR3 spans 15 residues. The junction had 5 bases not matched to a gene; V was cut back by 5 bases and J by 3 bases. The germline V gene has CDR1 MNHEY and CDR2 SMNVEV (reference sequence). The chain's CDR3 is CASSLGLANYNEQFF. The CDR3 bases are TGTGCCAGCAGTCTCGGACTAGCGAACTACAATGAGCAGTTCTTC.

This chain joins TRBV7-2 and TRBJ1-4; D remains unclear. The CDR3 totals 13 residues. Germline CDR1 reads SGHTA; CDR2 reads FQGNSA. V shed 1 base and J shed 8 bases, with 8 bases lying between them. The CDR3 protein is CASSLVQREKLFF. CDR3 nucleotide sequence: TGTGCCAGCAGCTTAGTTCAACGAGAAAAACTGTTTTTT.

CDR3 coding DNA: TGTGCCAGCAGTTTATCGTTCAGGGGTAACGACGAGCAGTACTTC. Protein sequence: CASSLSFRGNDEQYF. J is TRBJ2-7 and V is TRBV27, with TRBD1 as a possible D gene (6 bases). Germline CDR1 is MNHEY and CDR2 is SMNVEV (reference sequence). There are 15 residues in the CDR3. Trimming removed 0 bases at V and 5 bases at J, with 14 bases between.

The rearrangement uses TRBV11-2 and TRBJ2-3; D call uncertain. The germline V and J ends were trimmed by 1 base and 2 bases, with 10 bases remaining between them. Germline CDR1 reads SGHAT; CDR2 reads FQNNGV. The CDR3 extends over 15 amino acids. CDR3 residues: CASSLADESTDTQYF. CDR3 nucleotides: TGTGCCAGCAGCTTAGCTGATGAATCCACAGATACGCAGTATTTT.

Only a few counts were recorded for this clonotype. The chain links TRBV7-2 to TRBJ2-7; D uncertain. V was trimmed by 2 bases and J by 6 bases, leaving 11 bases between them. Germline CDR1 SGHTA, CDR2 FQGNSA. The CDR3 runs to 13 residues. CDR3 DNA: TGTGCCAGCAGCTTAAGCCTAGATAGCGAGCAGTACTTC. It encodes CASSLSLDSEQYF.

This clonotype was observed a few times. The chain links TRBV12-3 or TRBV12-4 to TRBJ2-5, with D perhaps matching TRBD1 (5 bases). The V gene lost 6 bases and the J gene lost 5 bases, with 10 bases spanning the gap. The CDR3 sequence is 12 residues long. CDR3 sequence reads: CASSTPGETQYF. The DNA for the CDR3 is TGTGCCAGCAGCACGCCAGGGGAGACCCAGTACTTC.

V is TRBV7-9 and J is TRBJ1-5; D uncertain. The CDR3 sequence is 14 residues long. Germline V gives CDR1 SEHNR, CDR2 FQNEAQ (reference sequence). Between the trimmed V and J ends, which lost 1 base and 4 bases, there was a span of 8 bases. CDR3 residues: CASSLGEGNQPQHF. The CDR3 DNA follows: TGTGCCAGCAGCTTAGGTGAAGGAAATCAGCCCCAGCATTTT. The whole variable domain, filled in from reference TRBV7-9 and TRBJ1-5, reads DTGVSQNPRHKITKRGQNVTFRCDPISEHNRLYWYRQTLGQGPEFLTYFQNEAQLEKSRLLSDRFSAERPKGSFSTLEIQRTEQGDSAMYLCASSLGEGNQPQHFGDGTRLSIL.

The rearrangement links TRBV27 to TRBJ2-3; 10 bases map to TRBD2. Germline CDR1 MNHEY, CDR2 SMNVEV (reference sequence). This CDR3 region has 17 residues. J gave up 2 bases and V 6 bases, and 11 bases lay outside the gene matches. The CDR3 region has the DNA TGTGCCAGCAGCCCGGGGCTAGCGGGGGCTTTCACAGATACGCAGTATTTT. Translation: CASSPGLAGAFTDTQYF.

Only a few counts were recorded for this clonotype. The chain has TRBV7-9 and TRBJ2-1; TRBD1 might be the D (6 bases). V dropped 4 bases and J dropped 4 bases, with 11 bases sitting between them. This CDR3 contains 14 residues. Per germline, CDR1 SEHNR and CDR2 FQNEAQ (reference sequence). The CDR3 reads CASSSRDIYNEQFF. CDR3 DNA sequence: TGTGCCAGCAGCTCCAGGGACATTTACAATGAGCAGTTCTTC.

This sequence joins TRBV7-9 and TRBJ2-1, with no clear D. Germline V gives CDR1 SEHNR, CDR2 FQNEAQ (reference sequence). Trimming cost V 4 bases and J 16 bases, with 20 bases left between them. The CDR3 spans 13 residues. CDR3: CASSSTASRLNFF. The CDR3 bases are TGTGCCAGCAGCTCAACCGCCAGCCGATTGAACTTCTTC.

V is TRBV12-3 or TRBV12-4 and J is TRBJ2-2; no definite D call. This CDR3 is 14 amino acids long. The ends were cut back, 2 bases at V and 6 bases at J, with 10 bases in the middle. The CDR3 reads CASSLPSSPGELFF. The CDR3 bases are TGTGCCAGCAGTTTACCCAGTTCTCCCGGGGAGCTGTTTTTT.

Only a few counts were recorded for this clonotype. The chain carries TRBV7-2 and TRBJ2-3, with TRBD2 matching over 10 bases. Germline lookup yields CDR1 SGHTA and CDR2 FQGNSA. Losses at the gene ends were 4 bases for V and 5 bases for J; bases not matched to a gene: 6. The CDR3 has 15 residues. The CDR3 protein is CASSSSGGARDTQYF. CDR3 sequence (DNA): TGTGCCAGCAGCTCAAGCGGGGGGGCCAGAGATACGCAGTATTTT.

This clonotype has a count of ten or more. V is TRBV7-8 and J is TRBJ2-2; D remains unclear. The V end was cut by 0 bases, the J end by 7 bases, with 9 bases between. The CDR3 consists of 14 residues. CDR1 and CDR2 (germline): SGHVS, FQNEAQ. CDR3 in amino acids: CASSLASWNGELFF. CDR3 DNA: TGTGCCAGCAGCTTAGCTAGCTGGAACGGGGAGCTGTTTTTT.

The chain employs TRBV20-1 and TRBJ2-1, with TRBD2 matching over 10 bases. With 5 bases clipped from V and 2 bases from J, the junction kept 6 bases outside the gene matches. This CDR3 has 15 residues. Looked up from germline, CDR1 is DFQATT and CDR2 is SNEGSKA (reference sequence). The CDR3 DNA reads as TGCAGTGCTTGGGGACTAGCGTTGGCCTACAATGAGCAGTTCTTC. Translation: CSAWGLALAYNEQFF.

This clonotype was recorded once. This chain uses TRBV7-2 with TRBJ2-7; D unclear. V was cut by 4 bases and J by 1 base, with 8 bases left in between. This CDR3 region has 13 residues. Germline V gives CDR1 SGHTA, CDR2 FQGNSA. The CDR3 nucleotides are TGTGCCAGCAGCTCCAAATGGTCCTACGAGCAGTACTTC. Its translation: CASSSKWSYEQYF.

The V gene is TRBV27, the J gene TRBJ1-5, with 7 bases identical to TRBD1. In germline, CDR1 is MNHEY, CDR2 SMNVEV (reference sequence). J gave up 7 bases and V 1 base, and 10 bases lay outside the gene matches. This CDR3 is 16 amino acids long. CDR3: CASSLYKDRLRQPQHF. The CDR3 DNA reads TGTGCCAGCAGTTTATATAAGGACAGGCTTAGGCAGCCCCAGCATTTT.

The chain uses TRBV7-6 and TRBJ2-2; maybe TRBD2 (6 bases). This CDR3 is 15 amino acids long. Trimming left V 5 bases short and J 4 bases short, with 14 bases between. CDR1 and CDR2 (germline): SGHVS, FNYEAQ. CDR3 in amino acids: CASSPGWGVTGELFF. The CDR3 bases are TGTGCCAGCAGCCCAGGGTGGGGGGTCACCGGGGAGCTGTTTTTT. The entire variable domain, with the rest obtained from reference TRBV7-6 and TRBJ2-2, is as follows: GAGVSQSPRYKVTKRGQDVALRCDPISGHVSLYWYRQALGQGPEFLTYFNYEAQQDKSGLPNDRFSAERPEGSISTLTIQRTEQRDSAMYRCASSPGWGVTGELFFGEGSRLTVL.

This clonotype was seen more than once but under ten times. The gene calls are TRBV7-8 and TRBJ2-6; D is uncertain. This CDR3 is built from 13 residues. Deletions cut 4 bases from V and 7 bases from J, with 8 bases between. Looked up from germline, CDR1 is SGHVS and CDR2 is FQNEAQ. CDR3 in DNA: TGTGCCAGCAGCTCACATGGAGCCAACGTCCTGACTTTC. Translated, it gives CASSSHGANVLTF.

The chain uses TRBV12-3 or TRBV12-4 and TRBJ1-5, with D perhaps TRBD1 (6 bases). CDR3 size: 17 residues. Trimming pared 4 bases from V and 0 bases from J, leaving 16 bases between. For the CDR3, the DNA is TGTGCCAGCAGTTCACGTAGGACAGATCATAGCAATCAGCCCCAGCATTTT. Protein product: CASSSRRTDHSNQPQHF.

This clonotype has a handful of counts. The J gene is TRBJ2-3, the V gene TRBV7-9; 11 nucleotides line up with TRBD2. V dropped 5 bases and J dropped 6; count of bases not matched to a gene: 4. Germline-derived CDR1 and CDR2 are SEHNR and FQNEAQ (reference sequence). The length of the CDR3 is 14 residues. DNA of the CDR3: TGTGCCAGCAGCCCGACTAGCGGGGTTGATACGCAGTATTTT. It codes for CASSPTSGVDTQYF.

This clonotype showed up just a few times. The CDR3 DNA is TGCGCCAGCAGCCAAGAATGGGAGGGGGCAGCTAACTATGGCTACACCTTC. Translation gives CASSQEWEGAANYGYTF. This chain uses TRBV4-3 with TRBJ1-2, with 7 bases fitting TRBD1. Germline lookup yields CDR1 LGHNA and CDR2 YSLEER. The ends lost 0 bases at V and 0 bases at J; junction bases unmatched: 7. This CDR3 spans 17 amino acids.

This clonotype has a handful of counts. This chain links TRBV6-6 with TRBJ2-5; 8 bases match TRBD2. The CDR3 has 14 residues. With V trimmed by 5 bases and J by 5 bases, 7 bases remained unmatched. Germline values: CDR1 MNHNY, CDR2 SVGAGI (reference sequence). The CDR3 DNA is TGTGCCAGCAGTCTCGGACTAGCTGACGAGACCCAGTACTTC. This encodes CASSLGLADETQYF.

This clonotype showed up just a few times. The chain recombines TRBV7-9 with TRBJ1-5; D ambiguous. The CDR3 sequence is 12 residues long. Germline V gene sequence: CDR1 SEHNR, CDR2 FQNEAQ (reference sequence). V gave up 3 bases and J gave up 7 bases, with 7 bases separating them. The CDR3 is CASSFFSQPQHF. CDR3 nucleotides: TGTGCCAGCAGCTTCTTTAGCCAGCCCCAGCATTTT.

The table lists this clonotype with a few counts. The chain recombines TRBV7-9 with TRBJ1-1, with D unclear. Looked up from germline, CDR1 is SEHNR and CDR2 is FQNEAQ (reference sequence). V was pared by 6 bases and J by 5 bases, with 13 bases between. This CDR3 contains 13 residues. CDR3: CASRPPGGTEAFF. Here the CDR3 DNA reads TGTGCCAGCAGACCCCCGGGAGGAACTGAAGCTTTCTTT. The full variable domain, its missing parts supplied by reference TRBV7-9 and TRBJ1-1, is DTGVSQNPRHKITKRGQNVTFRCDPISEHNRLYWYRQTLGQGPEFLTYFQNEAQLEKSRLLSDRFSAERPKGSFSTLEIQRTEQGDSAMYLCASRPPGGTEAFFGQGTRLTVV.

The chain combines TRBV7-9 with TRBJ1-5, with D maybe TRBD1 (5 bases). CDR1 SEHNR and CDR2 FQNEAQ come from the germline V gene (reference sequence). This CDR3 region has 15 residues. V lost 2 bases, J lost 1 base, and 9 bases lay in between. CDR3 region: CASSLWGESNQPQHF. The CDR3 DNA is TGTGCCAGCAGCTTATGGGGGGAGAGCAATCAGCCCCAGCATTTT.

This clonotype turned up a few times. The chain recombines TRBV28 with TRBJ2-2, with D uncertain. The CDR3 sequence is 14 residues long. Germline V gene sequence: CDR1 MDHEN, CDR2 SYDVKM. V was pared by 3 bases and J by 6 bases, with 11 bases between. CDR3 sequence reads: CASSFQSLAGELFF. For the CDR3, the DNA is TGTGCCAGCAGTTTCCAGTCGCTCGCCGGGGAGCTGTTTTTT.